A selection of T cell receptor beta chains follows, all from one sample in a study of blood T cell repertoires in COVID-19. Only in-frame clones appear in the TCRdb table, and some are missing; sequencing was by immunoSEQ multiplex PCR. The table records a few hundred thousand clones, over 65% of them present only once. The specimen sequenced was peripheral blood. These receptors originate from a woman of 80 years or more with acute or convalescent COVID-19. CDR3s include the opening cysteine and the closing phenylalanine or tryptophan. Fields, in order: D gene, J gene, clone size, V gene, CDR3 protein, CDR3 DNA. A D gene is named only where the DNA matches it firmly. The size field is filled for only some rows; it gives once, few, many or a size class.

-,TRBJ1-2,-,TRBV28,CASSPGVDGYTF,TGTGCCAGCAGTCCGGGTGTGGATGGCTACACCTTC
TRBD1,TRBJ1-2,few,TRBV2,CASRREDRGPGAHF,TGTGCCAGCAGGAGGGAGGACAGGGGGCCCGGTGCCCACTTC
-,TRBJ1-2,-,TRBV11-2,CASSLAGVRGYTF,TGTGCCAGCAGCTTAGCGGGGGTGAGGGGCTACACCTTC
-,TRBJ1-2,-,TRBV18,CASSPGGADYGYTF,TGTGCCAGCTCACCTGGAGGAGCAGACTATGGCTACACCTTC
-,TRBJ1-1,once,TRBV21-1,CASSKGQGAANTEAFF,TGTGCCAGCAGCAAAGGTCAGGGGGCGGCAAACACTGAAGCTTTCTTT
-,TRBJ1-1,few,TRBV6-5,CASSYSGRNTEAFF,TGTGCCAGCAGTTACTCTGGGAGGAACACTGAAGCTTTCTTT
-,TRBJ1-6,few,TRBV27,CASSYRGSSYNSPLHF,TGTGCCAGCAGTTATCGAGGTAGCTCCTATAATTCACCCCTCCACTTT
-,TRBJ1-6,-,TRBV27,CASGQSKNSPLHF,TGTGCCAGCGGACAGTCTAAAAATTCACCCCTCCACTTT
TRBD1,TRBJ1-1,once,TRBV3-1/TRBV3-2,CASSHLAGDSGAFF,TGTGCCAGCAGCCACCTAGCCGGGGACAGTGGGGCTTTCTTT
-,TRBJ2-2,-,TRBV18,CASSPRLVMNTGELFF,TGTGCCAGCTCACCGAGGCTCGTTATGAACACCGGGGAGCTGTTTTTT
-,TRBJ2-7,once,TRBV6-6,CASSYQAGGSYEQYF,TGTGCCAGCAGTTACCAAGCAGGGGGGTCCTACGAGCAGTACTTC
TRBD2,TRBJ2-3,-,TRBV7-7,CASSPGTSKTDTQYF,TGTGCCAGCAGCCCCGGGACTAGCAAAACAGATACGCAGTATTTT
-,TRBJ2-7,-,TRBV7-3,CASSLTPSYEQYF,TGTGCCAGCAGCTTAACCCCCTCTTACGAGCAGTACTTC
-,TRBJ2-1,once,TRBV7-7,CASSFGGGPSNEQFF,TGTGCCAGCAGCTTTGGGGGGGGCCCTAGCAATGAGCAGTTCTTC
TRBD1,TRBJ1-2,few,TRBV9,CASSAGQGHYYGYTF,TGTGCCAGCAGCGCAGGACAGGGGCACTACTATGGCTACACCTTC
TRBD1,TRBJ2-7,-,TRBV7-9,CASSLGQGKGGRFHEQYF,TGTGCCAGCAGCTTGGGACAGGGGAAGGGCGGGAGATTCCACGAGCAGTACTTC
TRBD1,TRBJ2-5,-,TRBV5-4,CASSSGGSETQYF,TGTGCCAGCAGCTCAGGGGGTTCAGAGACCCAGTACTTC
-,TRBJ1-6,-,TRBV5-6,CASSLATRSSPLHF,TGTGCCAGCAGCTTGGCGACTCGGAGTTCACCCCTCCACTTT
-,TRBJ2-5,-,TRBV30,CAWSRTRETQYF,TGTGCCTGGAGTAGAACCAGGGAGACCCAGTACTTC